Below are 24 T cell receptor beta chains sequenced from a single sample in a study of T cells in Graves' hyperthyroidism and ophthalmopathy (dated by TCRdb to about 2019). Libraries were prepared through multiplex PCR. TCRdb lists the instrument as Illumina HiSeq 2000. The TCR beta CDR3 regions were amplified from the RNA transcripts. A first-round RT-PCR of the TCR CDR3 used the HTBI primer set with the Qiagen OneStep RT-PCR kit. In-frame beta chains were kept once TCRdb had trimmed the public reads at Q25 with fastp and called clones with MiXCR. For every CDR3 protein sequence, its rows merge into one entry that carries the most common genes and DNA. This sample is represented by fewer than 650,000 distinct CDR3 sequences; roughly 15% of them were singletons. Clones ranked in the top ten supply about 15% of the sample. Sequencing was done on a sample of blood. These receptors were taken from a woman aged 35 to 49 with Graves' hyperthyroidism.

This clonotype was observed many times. CDR3 sequence reads: CASSSPGTNQYNEQFF. The CDR3 nucleotides read TGTGCCAGCAGCTCCCCCGGGACTAACCAATACAATGAGCAGTTCTTC. The chain has TRBV11-2 and TRBJ2-1, with 7 bases identical to TRBD2. CDR3 size: 16 residues. The germline V gene encodes CDR1 SGHAT and CDR2 FQNNGV. After removal of 4 bases from V and 4 bases from J, the junction contained 10 bases not matched to a gene.

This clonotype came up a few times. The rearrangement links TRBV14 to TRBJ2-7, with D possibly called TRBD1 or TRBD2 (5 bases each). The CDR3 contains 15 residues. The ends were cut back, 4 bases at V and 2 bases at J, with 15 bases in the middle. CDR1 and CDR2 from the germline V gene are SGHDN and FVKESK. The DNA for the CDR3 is TGTGCCAGCAGCCCCTTAAGGGACCCAGCCTACGAGCAGTACTTC. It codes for CASSPLRDPAYEQYF.

The CDR3 here is CASSEVAGQFF. DNA for the CDR3: TGTGCCAGCAGTGAAGTGGCTGGACAGTTCTTC. The chain combines TRBV2 with TRBJ2-1; D gene unclear. CDR1 and CDR2 from the germline V gene are SNHLY and FYNNEI. The CDR3 is made up of 11 amino acids. V gave up 1 base and J gave up 13 bases, with 8 bases separating them. The whole variable domain, remainder taken from reference TRBV2 and TRBJ2-1, is EPEVTQTPSHQVTQMGQEVILRCVPISNHLYFYWYRQILGQKVEFLVSFYNNEISEKSEIFDDQFSVERPDGSNFTLKIRSTKLEDSAMYFCASSEVAGQFFGPGTRLTVL.

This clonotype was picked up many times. Here the CDR3 reads CASSLDRQGGAYEQYF. In DNA, the CDR3 is TGTGCCAGCAGCTTAGATCGACAGGGGGGAGCCTACGAGCAGTACTTC. The chain links TRBV7-8 to TRBJ2-7; TRBD1 matches 9 bases. CDR1 and CDR2 (germline): SGHVS, FQNEAQ. The CDR3 totals 16 residues. Trimming removed 1 base from V and 2 bases from J; junction bases left unmatched: 6. Combining the CDR3 with reference TRBV7-8 and TRBJ2-7 gives the whole variable domain GAGVSQSPRYKVAKRGQDVALRCDPISGHVSLFWYQQALGQGPEFLTYFQNEAQLDKSGLPSDRFFAERPEGSVSTLKIQRTQQEDSAVYLCASSLDRQGGAYEQYFGPGTRLTVT.

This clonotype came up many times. Here the CDR3 reads CAWSVGGTVPYEQYF. The DNA of the CDR3 is TGTGCCTGGAGTGTCGGCGGGACGGTTCCCTACGAGCAGTACTTC. The V gene is TRBV30, the J gene TRBJ2-7, with D possibly matching TRBD2 (6 bases). CDR3 length equals 15 residues. Germline lookup yields CDR1 GTSNPN and CDR2 SVGIG (reference sequence). Trimming took off 0 bases at V and 2 bases at J, with 14 bases between the two ends.

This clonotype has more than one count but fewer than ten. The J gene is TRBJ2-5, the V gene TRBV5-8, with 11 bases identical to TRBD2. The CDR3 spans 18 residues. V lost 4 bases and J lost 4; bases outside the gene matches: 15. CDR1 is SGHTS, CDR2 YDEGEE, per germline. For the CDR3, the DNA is TGTGCCAGCAGCCGAATTGACACTAGCGGGAGTTCGGGAGAGACCCAGTACTTC. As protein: CASSRIDTSGSSGETQYF.

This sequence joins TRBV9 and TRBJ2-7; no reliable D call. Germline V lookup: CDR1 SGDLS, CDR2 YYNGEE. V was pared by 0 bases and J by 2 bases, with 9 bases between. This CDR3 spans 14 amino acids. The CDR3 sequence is CASSVGEPAYEQYF. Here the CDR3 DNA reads TGTGCCAGCAGCGTAGGGGAACCCGCCTACGAGCAGTACTTC. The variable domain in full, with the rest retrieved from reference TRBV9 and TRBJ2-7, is DSGVTQTPKHLITATGQRVTLRCSPRSGDLSVYWYQQSLDQGLQFLIQYYNGEERAKGNILERFSAQQFPDLHSELNLSSLELGDSALYFCASSVGEPAYEQYFGPGTRLTVT.

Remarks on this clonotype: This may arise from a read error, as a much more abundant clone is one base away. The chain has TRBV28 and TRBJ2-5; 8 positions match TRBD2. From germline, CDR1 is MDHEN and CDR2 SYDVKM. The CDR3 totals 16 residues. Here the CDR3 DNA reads TGTACCAGCAGTACCCCTGACGCGGGGGGTCAAGAGACCCAGTACTTC. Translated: CTSSTPDAGGQETQYF.

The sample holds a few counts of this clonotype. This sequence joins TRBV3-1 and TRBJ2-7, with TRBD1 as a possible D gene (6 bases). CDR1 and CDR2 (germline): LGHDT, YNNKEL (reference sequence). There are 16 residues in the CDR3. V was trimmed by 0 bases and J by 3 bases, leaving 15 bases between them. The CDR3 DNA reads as TGTGCCAGCAGCCAAGATTCCCCCCCAGGGGTCTACGAGCAGTACTTC. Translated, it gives CASSQDSPPGVYEQYF.

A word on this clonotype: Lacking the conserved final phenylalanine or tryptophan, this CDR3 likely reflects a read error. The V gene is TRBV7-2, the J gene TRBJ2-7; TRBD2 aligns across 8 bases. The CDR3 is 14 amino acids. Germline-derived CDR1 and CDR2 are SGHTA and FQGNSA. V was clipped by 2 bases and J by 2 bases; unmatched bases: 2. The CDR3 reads CASSLLAGTYEQYL. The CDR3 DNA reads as TGTGCCAGCAGCTTACTAGCGGGCACCTACGAGCAGTACTTA.

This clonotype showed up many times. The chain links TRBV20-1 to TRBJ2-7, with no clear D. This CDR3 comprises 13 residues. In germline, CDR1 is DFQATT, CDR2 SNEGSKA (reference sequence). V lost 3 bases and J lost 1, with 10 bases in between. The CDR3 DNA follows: TGCAGTGCTAGTGGTTCAAATTCCTACGAGCAGTACTTC. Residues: CSASGSNSYEQYF.

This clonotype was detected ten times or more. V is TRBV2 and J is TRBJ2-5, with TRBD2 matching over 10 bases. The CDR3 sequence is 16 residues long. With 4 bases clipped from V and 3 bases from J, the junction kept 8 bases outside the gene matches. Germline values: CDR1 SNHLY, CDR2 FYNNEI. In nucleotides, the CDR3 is TGTGCCAGCAGTGCTCGCCTAGCGGGAGTGGAAGAGACCCAGTACTTC. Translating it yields CASSARLAGVEETQYF. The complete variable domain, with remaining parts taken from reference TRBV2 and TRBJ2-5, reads EPEVTQTPSHQVTQMGQEVILRCVPISNHLYFYWYRQILGQKVEFLVSFYNNEISEKSEIFDDQFSVERPDGSNFTLKIRSTKLEDSAMYFCASSARLAGVEETQYFGPGTRLLVL.

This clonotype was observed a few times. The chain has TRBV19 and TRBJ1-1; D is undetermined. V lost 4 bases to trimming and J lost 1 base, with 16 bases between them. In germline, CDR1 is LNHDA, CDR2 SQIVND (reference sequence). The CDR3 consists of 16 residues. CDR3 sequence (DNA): TGTGCCAGTAGTACTTCCCCGGGAGCTGAGAACACTGAAGCTTTCTTT. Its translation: CASSTSPGAENTEAFF. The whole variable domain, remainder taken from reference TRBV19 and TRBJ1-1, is DGGITQSPKYLFRKEGQNVTLSCEQNLNHDAMYWYRQDPGQGLRLIYYSQIVNDFQKGDIAEGYSVSREKKESFPLTVTSAQKNPTAFYLCASSTSPGAENTEAFFGQGTRLTVV.

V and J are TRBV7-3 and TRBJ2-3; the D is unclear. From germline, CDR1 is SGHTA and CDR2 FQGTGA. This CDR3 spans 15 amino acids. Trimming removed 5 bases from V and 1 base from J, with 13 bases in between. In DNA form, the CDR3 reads TGTGCCAGCAGCCCGGATCGGGTGGGCACAGATACGCAGTATTTT. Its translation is CASSPDRVGTDTQYF. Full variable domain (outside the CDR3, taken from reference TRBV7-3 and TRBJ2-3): GAGVSQTPSNKVTEKGKYVELRCDPISGHTALYWYRQSLGQGPEFLIYFQGTGAADDSGLPNDRFFAVRPEGSVSTLKIQRTERGDSAVYLCASSPDRVGTDTQYFGPGTRLTVL.

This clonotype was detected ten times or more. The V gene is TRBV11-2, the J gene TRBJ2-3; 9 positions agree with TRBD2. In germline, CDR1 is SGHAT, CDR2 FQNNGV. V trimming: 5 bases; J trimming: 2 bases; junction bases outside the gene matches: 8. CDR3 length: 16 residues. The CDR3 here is CASSLGGLADTDTQYF. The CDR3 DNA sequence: TGTGCCAGCAGCCTCGGGGGACTAGCAGACACAGATACGCAGTATTTT.

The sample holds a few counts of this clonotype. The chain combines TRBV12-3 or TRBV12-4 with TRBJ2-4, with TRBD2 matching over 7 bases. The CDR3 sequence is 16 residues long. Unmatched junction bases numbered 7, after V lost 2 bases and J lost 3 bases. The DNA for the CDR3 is TGTGCCAGCAGTTTATTACGGGGGGTCGTCAAAAACATTCAGTACTTC. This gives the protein CASSLLRGVVKNIQYF.

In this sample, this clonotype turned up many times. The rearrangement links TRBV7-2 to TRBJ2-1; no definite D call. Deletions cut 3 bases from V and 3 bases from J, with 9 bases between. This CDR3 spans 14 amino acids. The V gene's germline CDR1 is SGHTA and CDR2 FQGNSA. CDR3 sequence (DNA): TGTGCCAGCAGCTTTAAAGGCGGCTACAATGAGCAGTTCTTC. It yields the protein CASSFKGGYNEQFF.

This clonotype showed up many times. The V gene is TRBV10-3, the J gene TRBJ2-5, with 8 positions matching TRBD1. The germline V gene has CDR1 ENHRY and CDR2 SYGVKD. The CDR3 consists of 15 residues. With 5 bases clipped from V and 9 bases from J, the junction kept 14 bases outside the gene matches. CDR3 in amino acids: CAISTARPTGEPQYF. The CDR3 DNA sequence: TGTGCCATCAGTACGGCGAGACCGACAGGGGAGCCCCAGTACTTC.

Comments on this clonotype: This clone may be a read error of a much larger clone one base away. The CDR3 bases are TGTGCCTGGAGTCGCGGACCCTACGAGCAGTTCTTC. Translated, it gives CAWSRGPYEQFF. This sequence joins TRBV30 and TRBJ2-7; D ambiguous. The last part of the DNA fits TRBJ2-1 better; the J call may be wrong. In germline, CDR1 is GTSNPN, CDR2 SVGIG (reference sequence). The CDR3 is 12 amino acids.

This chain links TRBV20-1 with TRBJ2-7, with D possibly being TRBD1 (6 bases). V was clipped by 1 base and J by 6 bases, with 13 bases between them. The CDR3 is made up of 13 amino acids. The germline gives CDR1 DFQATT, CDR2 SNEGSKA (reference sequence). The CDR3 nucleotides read TGCAGTGCTAGAGTCAGGGGAATGGTCGAGCAGTACTTC. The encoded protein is CSARVRGMVEQYF.

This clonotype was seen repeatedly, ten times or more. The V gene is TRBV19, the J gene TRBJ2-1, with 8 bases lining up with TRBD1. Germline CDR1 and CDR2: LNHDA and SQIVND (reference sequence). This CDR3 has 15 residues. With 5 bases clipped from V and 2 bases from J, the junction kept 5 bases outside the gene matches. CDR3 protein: CASSWAGQAYNEQFF. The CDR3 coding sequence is TGTGCCAGTAGTTGGGCGGGACAGGCCTACAATGAGCAGTTCTTC.

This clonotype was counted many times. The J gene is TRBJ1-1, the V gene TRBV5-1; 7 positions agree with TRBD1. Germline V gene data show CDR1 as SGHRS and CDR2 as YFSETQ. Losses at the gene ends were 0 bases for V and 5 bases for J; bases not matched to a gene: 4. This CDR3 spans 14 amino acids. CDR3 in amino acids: CASSLGQGKTEAFF. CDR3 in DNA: TGCGCCAGCAGCTTGGGACAGGGTAAGACTGAAGCTTTCTTT. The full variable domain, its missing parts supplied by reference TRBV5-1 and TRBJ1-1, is KAGVTQTPRYLIKTRGQQVTLSCSPISGHRSVSWYQQTPGQGLQFLFEYFSETQRNKGNFPGRFSGRQFSNSRSEMNVSTLELGDSALYLCASSLGQGKTEAFFGQGTRLTVV.

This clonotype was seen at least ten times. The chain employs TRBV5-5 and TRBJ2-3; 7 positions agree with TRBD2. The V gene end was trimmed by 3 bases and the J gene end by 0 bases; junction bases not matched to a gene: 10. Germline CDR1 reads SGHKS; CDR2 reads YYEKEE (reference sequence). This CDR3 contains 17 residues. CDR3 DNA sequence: TGTGCCAGCAGCTGGGGGACTCTAGCGGAGAGCACAGATACGCAGTATTTT. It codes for CASSWGTLAESTDTQYF.

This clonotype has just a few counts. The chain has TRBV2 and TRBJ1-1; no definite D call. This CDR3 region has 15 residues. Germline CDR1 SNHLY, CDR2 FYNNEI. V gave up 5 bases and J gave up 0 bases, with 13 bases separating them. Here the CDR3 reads CASSPVVRLNTEAFF. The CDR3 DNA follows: TGTGCCAGCAGTCCGGTTGTCCGATTGAACACTGAAGCTTTCTTT.